The clone carrying this T cell receptor beta chain was observed once. This entry comes from a study of CD8 T cells in Susac syndrome. Per the germline V gene, CDR1 is SGHRS and CDR2 is YFSETQ. V lost 4 bases, J lost 4 bases, and 17 bases lay in between. The CDR3 is 15 amino acids. RNA amounts of about 0.45 to 1 ug underwent reverse transcription with random hexamers. By means of immunoSEQ multiplex PCR, TCR beta CDR3 spanning 54 Vbeta and 13 Jbeta underwent amplification. A single record per CDR3 protein comes from TCRdb applying MiXCR to the immunoSEQ multiplex PCR reads. The profile shows 150,000 to 200,000 distinct CDR3 sequences, roughly nine tenths of them singletons. TCR beta sequencing was performed on blood CD8+ and CD4+ T cells. The controls, all healthy donors, were matched for age and sex. Bulk CD8+ and CD4+ cells came from magnetic negative isolation; CD8+ TEMRA by FACS.

The V and J genes are TRBV5-1 and TRBJ1-2; maybe TRBD1 (6 bases). The sample taken for sequencing was CD4+ T cells from PBMCs. This sequence originates from a human donor in good health. The CDR3, as DNA: TGCGCCAGCAGCCCCCAGGGGCAGTCTTCCTATGGCTACACCTTC. As protein: CASSPQGQSSYGYTF.